The 13 T cell receptor beta chains below were found in one sample sequenced in a study of STAT5B mutations in CD4+ large granular lymphocyte leukemia. Clones were read by immunoSEQ multiplex PCR, and TCRdb kept only the in-frame ones, dropping some. The sample contains over 30,000 clones, nearly 90% of which appear only once. Sequences were obtained from CD4+ T cells from blood buffy coats. These TCRs come from a human donor in good health.

CDR3 sequence reads: CASSLVSGRSQETQYF. The CDR3 DNA reads as TGTGCCAGCAGCTTAGTTAGCGGGAGGTCCCAAGAGACCCAGTACTTC. V and J are TRBV7-2 and TRBJ2-5, with 10 bases that match TRBD2. Germline V gene lookup returns CDR1 SGHTA and CDR2 FQGNSA. Trimming at V came to 1 base and at J to 1 base, leaving 3 bases not matched to a gene. This CDR3 contains 16 residues.

This clone was observed once. The chain recombines TRBV7-2 with TRBJ2-5; 13 positions match TRBD2. The length of the CDR3 is 15 residues. Germline-derived CDR1 and CDR2 are SGHTA and FQGNSA. The junction had 2 bases not matched to a gene; V was cut back by 5 bases and J by 2 bases. In DNA, the CDR3 is TGTGCCAGCAGCACGGGACTAGCGGGACAAGAGACCCAGTACTTC. Its translation: CASSTGLAGQETQYF.

This chain connects TRBV29-1 to TRBJ2-3; 9 bases are a match to TRBD2. This CDR3 contains 15 residues. CDR1 and CDR2 (germline): SQVTM, ANQGSEA. J lost 4 bases, V lost 6 bases, and 11 bases had no gene match. The CDR3 loop is CSVGLSGSGSDTQYF. In DNA form, the CDR3 reads TGCAGCGTGGGACTTAGCGGGAGTGGGTCAGATACGCAGTATTTT.

This rearrangement joins TRBV27 to TRBJ2-2; 11 positions agree with TRBD2. V gave up 5 bases and J gave up 6 bases; unmatched junction bases: 5. Per germline, CDR1 MNHEY and CDR2 SMNVEV (reference sequence). The length of the CDR3 is 15 residues. The CDR3 DNA reads TGTGCCAGCAGTATACTAGCGGGAGTAGCCGGGGAGCTGTTTTTT. Translation gives CASSILAGVAGELFF.

The rearrangement uses TRBV7-9 and TRBJ2-3, with D tentatively TRBD1 (6 bases). The V end was cut by 5 bases, the J end by 2 bases, with 11 bases between. The CDR3 has 14 amino acids. From germline, CDR1 is SEHNR and CDR2 FQNEAQ (reference sequence). The CDR3 DNA sequence: TGTGCCAGCAGCAACAGGGAGTACACAGATACGCAGTATTTT. It codes for CASSNREYTDTQYF.

The CDR3 region is CASSEAGGLPNEKLFF. The DNA of the CDR3 is TGTGCCAGCAGTGAGGCAGGGGGCTTACCTAATGAAAAACTGTTTTTT. The chain links TRBV25-1 to TRBJ1-4; 8 bases are shared with TRBD1. Germline CDR1 MGHDK, CDR2 SYGVNS. CDR3 length: 16 residues. J gave up 3 bases and V 3 bases, and 6 bases lay outside the gene matches.

This rearrangement joins TRBV28 to TRBJ2-7; D remains unclear. V lost 7 bases to trimming and J lost 6 bases, with 13 bases between them. The CDR3 is 12 residues long. Germline V gene sequence: CDR1 MDHEN, CDR2 SYDVKM. DNA for the CDR3: TGTGCCAGCACCCGCCGAGGTGTCGAGCAGTACTTC. Protein sequence: CASTRRGVEQYF.

The chain uses TRBV6-6 and TRBJ2-1; TRBD2 might be the D (6 bases). In germline, CDR1 is MNHNY, CDR2 SVGAGI (reference sequence). Trimming left V 2 bases short and J 9 bases short, with 14 bases between. The CDR3 extends over 14 amino acids. This CDR3 reads CASSYVGGASEQFF. The CDR3 DNA reads TGTGCCAGCAGTTACGTCGGGGGTGCTTCTGAGCAGTTCTTC.

The CDR3 protein is CASSLGRTETQYF. The CDR3 bases are TGTGCCAGCAGCTTAGGGCGGACGGAGACCCAGTACTTC. V and J are TRBV7-2 and TRBJ2-5; D is unclear. The CDR3 totals 13 residues. Trimming left V 1 base short and J 5 bases short, with 8 bases between. Germline loops: CDR1 SGHTA, CDR2 FQGNSA.

V and J are TRBV13 and TRBJ1-4; D remains unclear. The CDR3 covers 17 residues. Trimming removed 5 bases at V and 7 bases at J, with 23 bases between. Germline-derived CDR1 and CDR2 are PRHDT and FYEKMQ (reference sequence). DNA of the CDR3: TGTGCCAGCAGCGGGCGAAGAAGTAGAGGGATAGGTGAAAAACTGTTTTTT. This gives the protein CASSGRRSRGIGEKLFF.

The rearrangement uses TRBV19 and TRBJ1-1; D gene ambiguous. V was clipped by 4 bases and J by 0 bases, with 6 bases between them. Germline assignment: CDR1 LNHDA and CDR2 SQIVND (reference sequence). The CDR3 length is 13 residues. The chain's CDR3 is CASSTTVNTEAFF. The CDR3 DNA reads TGTGCCAGTAGTACAACAGTGAACACTGAAGCTTTCTTT.

The chain joins TRBV11-2 to TRBJ2-3, with a tentative D call TRBD1 (5 bases). CDR3 length: 15 amino acids. With 1 base removed from V and 3 bases from J, the gap between germline ends came to 11 bases. Germline CDR1 SGHAT, CDR2 FQNNGV. The CDR3 sequence: CASSLVAGRTDTQYF. The DNA for the CDR3 is TGTGCCAGCAGCTTAGTGGCAGGGCGGACAGATACGCAGTATTTT.

This clone was counted only a few times. Other DNA sequences within the sample encode an identical CDR3. The V gene is TRBV2, the J gene TRBJ2-7; weak D call: TRBD2 (6 bases). In germline, CDR1 is SNHLY, CDR2 FYNNEI. Trimming took 6 bases from V and 4 from J, leaving 19 bases between them. CDR3 length: 15 amino acids. The CDR3 DNA follows: TGTGCCAGCAGCGTGACTAGAGCATTTACTTACGAGCAGTACTTC. The encoded protein is CASSVTRAFTYEQYF.